The source of this T cell receptor (beta chain) is a study of cytomegalovirus exposure and HLA in healthy donors. Notes on the study in general: It was reported that TCR beta sequences correctly inferred the HLA-A and HLA-B alleles for most subjects. Cytomegalovirus-associated TCR beta chains were listed, numbering roughly 150.

This clone was seen once. Its target is not known. PCR amplification relied on 60 Vbeta primers (plus 13 Jbeta primers). Sequencing used immunoSEQ multiplex PCR; TCRdb keeps in-frame clones, though not all of them. This table holds some 180,000 clones, roughly 75% found once. Germline CDR1 is LNHDA and CDR2 is SQIVND (reference sequence). With V trimmed by 6 bases and J by 8 bases, 15 bases remained unmatched. The CDR3 is made up of 16 amino acids. This sequence was found in a woman aged 25 to 39 in good health and CMV-seronegative. Sequencing was done on a sample of PBMCs. The chain employs TRBV19 and TRBJ1-4, with 7 bases fitting TRBD1. The DNA of the CDR3 is TGTGCCAGTAGAGCCCCCTACAGGGGCGGCCGCGAAAAACTGTTTTTT. This gives the protein CASRAPYRGGREKLFF.